The 23 T cell receptor beta chains given below trace back to one sample, sequenced in a study of cytomegalovirus exposure and HLA in healthy donors (dated by TCRdb to about 2017). The library relied on the immunoSEQ multiplex PCR assay. For the multiplex PCR, a mixture combining 60 forward primers for TCR Vbeta segments and 13 reverse primers for TCR Jbeta segments was used. Here the immuneACCESS table is served through TCRdb, limited to in-frame sequences with V and J called. Missing clones are a known gap in these copies; in checked studies unresolved V genes cover under half, and the rest lacks a known reason. The sample table holds about 120,000 clones, of which roughly 80% were seen once. Around 4.9% of the sample is taken by the ten largest. Sequenced: PBMCs. All receptors derive from a man in his fifties in good health and CMV-seropositive.

This clone came up a few times. This chain joins TRBV5-1 and TRBJ1-2, with 9 bases fitting TRBD1. CDR1 and CDR2 from the germline V gene are SGHRS and YFSETQ. The V gene end was trimmed by 2 bases and the J gene end by 7 bases; junction bases not matched to a gene: 12. CDR3 length: 16 residues. The CDR3: CASSLNRGRGVVGYTF. The DNA for the CDR3 is TGCGCCAGCAGCTTAAACAGGGGGCGCGGTGTAGTTGGCTACACCTTC.

The chain links TRBV9 to TRBJ1-1; 10 bases map to TRBD1. CDR1 SGDLS and CDR2 YYNGEE come from the germline V gene. Trimming at V came to 3 bases and at J to 3 bases, leaving 5 bases not matched to a gene. CDR3 length: 15 amino acids. CDR3 protein: CASSATGGRHTEAFF. The DNA for the CDR3 is TGTGCCAGCAGCGCGACAGGGGGCAGACACACTGAAGCTTTCTTT. Filled out from reference TRBV9 and TRBJ1-1, the complete variable domain reads DSGVTQTPKHLITATGQRVTLRCSPRSGDLSVYWYQQSLDQGLQFLIQYYNGEERAKGNILERFSAQQFPDLHSELNLSSLELGDSALYFCASSATGGRHTEAFFGQGTRLTVV.

The chain combines TRBV25-1 with TRBJ2-1; TRBD2 is a possible D gene (6 bases). This CDR3 spans 14 amino acids. Between the trimmed V and J ends, which lost 3 bases and 7 bases, there was a span of 13 bases. CDR1 and CDR2 from the germline V gene are MGHDK and SYGVNS. The CDR3: CASSEPLARNEQFF. CDR3 DNA: TGTGCCAGCAGTGAGCCCCTAGCGAGGAATGAGCAGTTCTTC.

The CDR3 bases are TGTGCCAGCAGCCAAGATTTAACCGGTACGCAGTATTTT. As protein: CASSQDLTGTQYF. The chain uses TRBV14 and TRBJ2-3; D gene ambiguous. V was clipped by 0 bases and J by 8 bases, with 9 bases between them. Germline loops: CDR1 SGHDN, CDR2 FVKESK. There are 13 residues in the CDR3.

This chain uses TRBV7-9 with TRBJ1-1; the match to TRBD1 covers 8 bases. Looked up from germline, CDR1 is SEHNR and CDR2 is FQNEAQ (reference sequence). The CDR3 consists of 15 residues. With 5 bases clipped from V and 0 bases from J, the junction kept 5 bases outside the gene matches. DNA for the CDR3: TGTGCCAGCAGCCCAGGGACAGGCCTGAACACTGAAGCTTTCTTT. Its protein is CASSPGTGLNTEAFF.

The genes are TRBV15 and TRBJ2-2; 8 nucleotides match TRBD2. The CDR3 length is 17 residues. The J segment lost 5 bases and the V segment lost 5 bases, leaving 13 bases of the junction unmatched. Germline lookup yields CDR1 LNHNV and CDR2 YYDKDF (reference sequence). Here the CDR3 reads CATSVTGTRLITGELFF. The CDR3 DNA sequence: TGTGCCACCAGCGTCACCGGGACTAGGTTAATTACCGGGGAGCTGTTTTTT. Variable domain in full (rest from reference TRBV15 and TRBJ2-2): DAMVIQNPRYQVTQFGKPVTLSCSQTLNHNVMYWYQQKSSQAPKLLFHYYDKDFNNEADTPDNFQSRRPNTSFCFLDIRSPGLGDTAMYLCATSVTGTRLITGELFFGEGSRLTVL.

The V call is TRBV30, the J call TRBJ2-2, with D possibly matching TRBD1 (5 bases). TRBJ1-3 explains the end of the DNA better; the J call may be wrong. The V gene's germline CDR1 is GTSNPN and CDR2 SVGIG (reference sequence). There are 14 residues in the CDR3. The CDR3: CAWTWGEPGNTIYF. CDR3 DNA: TGTGCCTGGACCTGGGGGGAACCTGGAAACACCATATATTTT.

CDR3 in DNA: TGTGCCAGCAGCGTAGAACTAGCGGATTACAATGAGCAGTTCTTC. This translates into CASSVELADYNEQFF. The genes are TRBV9 and TRBJ2-1, with 8 bases lining up with TRBD2. The germline V gene encodes CDR1 SGDLS and CDR2 YYNGEE. The V segment lost 0 bases and the J segment 4 bases; nucleotides outside the gene matches: 3. This CDR3 spans 15 amino acids.

The genes are TRBV5-5 and TRBJ1-1, with D hard to call. The V and J ends lost 1 base and 1 base respectively, with 11 bases between them. The CDR3 totals 15 residues. Per germline, CDR1 SGHKS and CDR2 YYEKEE (reference sequence). The CDR3 region is CASSLIVTWNTEAFF. As DNA, the CDR3 is TGTGCCAGCAGCTTGATAGTCACTTGGAACACTGAAGCTTTCTTT.

J is TRBJ1-4 and V is TRBV6-5; 7 bases fit TRBD1. From germline, CDR1 is MNHEY and CDR2 SVGAGI. After removal of 0 bases from V and 7 bases from J, the junction contained 8 bases not matched to a gene. The CDR3 is 16 amino acids. The CDR3 coding sequence is TGTGCCAGCAGTTACTCCCGGGAAGGGGGCAGTGAAAAACTGTTTTTT. Translated: CASSYSREGGSEKLFF.

This clone was detected only a few times. The chain is built from TRBV10-2 and TRBJ1-4; the D gene is possibly TRBD1 (5 bases). From germline, CDR1 is WSHSY and CDR2 SAAADI. V was clipped by 3 bases and J by 10 bases, with 18 bases between them. There are 15 residues in the CDR3. The CDR3 sequence is CASSERGFWEGKLFF. The CDR3 bases are TGCGCCAGCAGTGAAAGGGGTTTCTGGGAAGGAAAACTGTTTTTT.

The V gene is TRBV5-1, the J gene TRBJ2-5, with 10 bases fitting TRBD2. The germline gives CDR1 SGHRS, CDR2 YFSETQ. This CDR3 spans 16 amino acids. J was trimmed by 1 base and V by 0 bases; bases with no gene match: 3. The CDR3 loop is CASSLAIAGGQETQYF. The CDR3 DNA reads TGCGCCAGCAGCTTGGCGATAGCGGGAGGCCAAGAGACCCAGTACTTC.

The table lists this clone with a count of one. The chain has TRBV2 and TRBJ2-7; TRBD1 aligns across 9 bases. The CDR3 has 13 amino acids. Germline V gene lookup returns CDR1 SNHLY and CDR2 FYNNEI. The V gene end was trimmed by 6 bases and the J gene end by 6 bases; junction bases not matched to a gene: 6. The CDR3 sequence is CASRGQGAAEQYF. CDR3 coding DNA: TGTGCCAGCAGGGGACAGGGTGCCGCCGAGCAGTACTTC.

The CDR3 coding sequence is TGTGCCAGTAGTATAATGCGCAGGGTGTCCGGGACTAGCGGGAGTGCAGATACGCAGTATTTT. This codes for CASSIMRRVSGTSGSADTQYF. The chain uses TRBV19 and TRBJ2-3; 14 positions match TRBD2. V shed 2 bases and J 4 bases; nucleotides not matched to a gene: 17. In germline, CDR1 is LNHDA, CDR2 SQIVND (reference sequence). The CDR3 loop spans 21 amino acids.

V and J are TRBV4-1 and TRBJ1-1; 8 positions agree with TRBD1. The CDR3 extends over 16 amino acids. V lost 1 base to trimming and J lost 1 base; unmatched junction nucleotides: 5. Germline V gene lookup returns CDR1 MGHRA and CDR2 YSYEKL. This chain's CDR3 is CASSQAADRANTEAFF. The CDR3 DNA reads as TGCGCCAGCAGCCAAGCTGCGGACAGGGCGAACACTGAAGCTTTCTTT.

The V gene is TRBV7-2, the J gene TRBJ2-7, with 8 bases identical to TRBD2. The CDR3 runs 16 residues. Germline V gives CDR1 SGHTA, CDR2 FQGNSA. V dropped 2 bases and J dropped 5; count of bases not matched to a gene: 11. The CDR3 bases are TGTGCCAGCAGCTTATCGGACAGCGGGAGATCTAACGAGCAGTACTTC. Translating it yields CASSLSDSGRSNEQYF.

The chain uses TRBV10-3 and TRBJ2-2; tentatively, D is TRBD1 (5 bases). The CDR3 is 13 residues long. Trimming removed 7 bases from V and 1 base from J, with 7 bases in between. The V gene's germline CDR1 is ENHRY and CDR2 SYGVKD. CDR3 nucleotide sequence: TGTGCCATCACCACAGGGAACACCGGGGAGCTGTTTTTT. It encodes CAITTGNTGELFF.

This chain joins TRBV2 and TRBJ1-2; 7 nucleotides match TRBD1. V was clipped by 8 bases and J by 7 bases; unmatched bases: 13. Looked up from germline, CDR1 is SNHLY and CDR2 is FYNNEI. The CDR3 runs 14 residues. The CDR3 coding sequence is TGTGCCAGCGATCTAACAGGGGTAGAGGGTGGCTACACCTTC. As protein: CASDLTGVEGGYTF.

The chain carries TRBV12-1 and TRBJ2-6; the table's D call, TRBD2, was not checked against the DNA. TRBV12-1 represents a pseudogene. The CDR3 has 21 amino acids. CDR3 coding DNA: TGTGCCAGCAGCACACGCTCCCCTAGCGGGGGGGCGGTTAGTGGGGCCAACGTCCTGACTTTC. Translated, it gives CASSTRSPSGGAVSGANVLTF.

The chain couples TRBV6-1 to TRBJ1-6; D gene uncertain. The V end lost 4 bases, the J end lost 4 bases, and 14 bases lay between the germline ends. This CDR3 comprises 16 residues. CDR1 is MNHNS and CDR2 is SASEGT in the germline V gene. The CDR3 nucleotides are TGTGCCAGCAGTGCAAGGGTCTCGGGGTATAATTCACCCCTCCACTTT. This gives the protein CASSARVSGYNSPLHF.

The chain uses TRBV7-8 and TRBJ2-7; 14 nucleotides align to TRBD2. Looked up from germline, CDR1 is SGHVS and CDR2 is FQNEAQ. The CDR3 extends over 16 amino acids. V gave up 4 bases and J gave up 6 bases; unmatched junction bases: 8. The CDR3 sequence is CASSSAGTSGRSEQYF. DNA for the CDR3: TGTGCCAGCAGCTCCGCCGGGACTAGCGGGAGAAGCGAGCAGTACTTC.

The chain combines TRBV28 with TRBJ1-1; maybe TRBD1 (5 bases). The V end lost 5 bases, the J end lost 3 bases, and 16 bases lay between the germline ends. This CDR3 is built from 15 residues. Germline CDR1 MDHEN, CDR2 SYDVKM. The CDR3 is CASSPLGGTHTEAFF. The CDR3 DNA sequence: TGTGCCAGCAGTCCCCTAGGAGGGACCCACACTGAAGCTTTCTTT.

V is TRBV9 and J is TRBJ1-3; 9 nucleotides match TRBD1. Germline CDR1 is SGDLS and CDR2 is YYNGEE. The junction had 3 bases not matched to a gene; V was cut back by 4 bases and J by 4 bases. The CDR3 has 14 residues. The CDR3 reads CASSRQGEGNTIYF. DNA for the CDR3: TGTGCCAGCAGCCGACAGGGGGAGGGAAACACCATATATTTT. The full variable domain, in which reference TRBV9 and TRBJ1-3 provide the parts outside the CDR3, is DSGVTQTPKHLITATGQRVTLRCSPRSGDLSVYWYQQSLDQGLQFLIQYYNGEERAKGNILERFSAQQFPDLHSELNLSSLELGDSALYFCASSRQGEGNTIYFGEGSWLTVV.